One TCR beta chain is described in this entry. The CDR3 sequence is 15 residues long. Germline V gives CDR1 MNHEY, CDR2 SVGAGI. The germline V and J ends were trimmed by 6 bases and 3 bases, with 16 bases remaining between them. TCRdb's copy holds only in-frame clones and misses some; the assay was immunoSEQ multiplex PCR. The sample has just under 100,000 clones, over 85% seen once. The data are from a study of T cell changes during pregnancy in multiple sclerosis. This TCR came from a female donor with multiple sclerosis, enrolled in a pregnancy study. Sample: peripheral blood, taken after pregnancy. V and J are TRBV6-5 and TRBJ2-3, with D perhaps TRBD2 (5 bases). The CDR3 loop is CASRASTRGTDTQYF. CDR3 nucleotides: TGTGCCAGCAGAGCCTCGACCCGCGGGACAGATACGCAGTATTTT.